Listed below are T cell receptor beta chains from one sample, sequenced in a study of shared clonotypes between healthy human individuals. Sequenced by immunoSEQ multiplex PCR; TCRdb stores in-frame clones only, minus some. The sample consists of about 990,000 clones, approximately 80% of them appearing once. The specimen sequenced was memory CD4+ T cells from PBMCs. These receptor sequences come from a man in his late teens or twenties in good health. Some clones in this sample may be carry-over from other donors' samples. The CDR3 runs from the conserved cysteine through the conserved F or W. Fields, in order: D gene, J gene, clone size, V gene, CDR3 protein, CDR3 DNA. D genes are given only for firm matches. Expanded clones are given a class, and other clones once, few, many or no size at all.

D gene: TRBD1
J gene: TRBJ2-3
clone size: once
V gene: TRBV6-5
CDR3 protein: CASRDRDYRTDTQYF
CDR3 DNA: TGTGCCAGCAGGGACAGGGATTATCGCACAGATACGCAGTATTTT

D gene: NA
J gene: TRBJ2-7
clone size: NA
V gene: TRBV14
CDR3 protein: CASSLVGPLPYEQYF
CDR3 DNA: TGTGCCAGCAGCCTAGTGGGACCTTTACCATACGAGCAGTACTTC

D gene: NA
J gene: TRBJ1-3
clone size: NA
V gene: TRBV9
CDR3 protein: CASSTTGTGNTIYF
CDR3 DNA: TGTGCCAGCAGCACCACAGGGACTGGAAACACCATATATTTT

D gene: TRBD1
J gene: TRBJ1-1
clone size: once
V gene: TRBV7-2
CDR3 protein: CASSLWTGLGTEAFF
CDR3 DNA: TGTGCCAGCAGCTTGTGGACAGGGTTGGGCACTGAAGCTTTCTTT

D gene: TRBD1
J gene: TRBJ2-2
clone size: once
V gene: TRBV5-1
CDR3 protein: CASSPLVGTGGTGELFF
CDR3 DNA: TGCGCCAGCAGCCCCCTTGTGGGGACAGGGGGCACCGGGGAGCTGTTTTTT

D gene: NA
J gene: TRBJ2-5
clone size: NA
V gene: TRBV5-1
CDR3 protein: CASSPSPDETQYF
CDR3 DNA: TGCGCCAGCAGCCCTTCGCCCGATGAGACCCAGTACTTC

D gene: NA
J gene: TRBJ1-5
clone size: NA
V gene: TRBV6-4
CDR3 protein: CASPSRDGSNQPQHF
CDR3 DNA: TGTGCCAGTCCCAGCCGGGACGGAAGCAATCAGCCCCAGCATTTT

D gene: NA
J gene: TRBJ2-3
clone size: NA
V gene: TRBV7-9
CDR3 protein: CASSLRHDHTDTQYF
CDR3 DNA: TGTGCCAGCAGCTTAAGGCACGACCACACAGATACGCAGTATTTT

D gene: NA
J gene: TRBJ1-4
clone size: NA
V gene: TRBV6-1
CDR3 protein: CARWGGQINEKLFF
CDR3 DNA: TGTGCCAGGTGGGGAGGGCAGATTAATGAAAAACTGTTTTTT

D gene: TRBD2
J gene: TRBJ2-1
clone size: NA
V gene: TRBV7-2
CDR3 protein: CASSLVGLAGGTEQFF
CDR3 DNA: TGTGCCAGCAGCTTAGTGGGACTAGCGGGAGGGACTGAGCAGTTCTTC

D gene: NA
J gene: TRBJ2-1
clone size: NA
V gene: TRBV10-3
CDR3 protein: CAISAGTRDYNEQFF
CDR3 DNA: TGTGCCATCAGCGCCGGGACCCGAGACTACAATGAGCAGTTCTTC

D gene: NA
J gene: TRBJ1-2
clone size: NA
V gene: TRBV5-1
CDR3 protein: CASSLDQGNVGYTF
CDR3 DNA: TGCGCCAGCAGCTTGGATCAGGGTAATGTTGGCTACACCTTC

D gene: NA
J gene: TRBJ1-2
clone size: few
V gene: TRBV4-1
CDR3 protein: CASSQDGRSDYTF
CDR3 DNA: TGCGCCAGCAGCCAAGACGGGAGGTCGGACTACACCTTC

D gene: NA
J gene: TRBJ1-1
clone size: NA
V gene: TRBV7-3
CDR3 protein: CASSLRRETEAFF
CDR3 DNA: TGTGCCAGCAGCTTAAGGAGGGAGACTGAAGCTTTCTTT

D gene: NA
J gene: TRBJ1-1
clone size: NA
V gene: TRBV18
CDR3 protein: CASSPSSRGTEAFF
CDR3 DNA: TGTGCCAGCTCACCATCGTCAAGGGGCACTGAAGCTTTCTTT

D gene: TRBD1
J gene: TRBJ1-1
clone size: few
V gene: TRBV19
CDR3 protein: CASIPDRTEAFF
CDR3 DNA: TGTGCCAGTATCCCGGACAGGACTGAAGCTTTCTTT

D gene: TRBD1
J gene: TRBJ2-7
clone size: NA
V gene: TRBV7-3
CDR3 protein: CASSLDGTGGYEQYF
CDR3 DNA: TGTGCCAGCAGCTTAGACGGGACAGGGGGCTACGAGCAGTACTTC

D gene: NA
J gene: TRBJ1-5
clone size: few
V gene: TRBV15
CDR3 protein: CATSRDGGNQPQHF
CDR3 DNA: TGTGCCACCAGCAGAGATGGCGGCAATCAGCCCCAGCATTTT

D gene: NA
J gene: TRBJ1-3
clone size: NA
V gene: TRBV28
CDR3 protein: CASSLISGNTIYF
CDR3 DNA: TGTGCCAGCAGTTTAATCTCTGGAAACACCATATATTTT

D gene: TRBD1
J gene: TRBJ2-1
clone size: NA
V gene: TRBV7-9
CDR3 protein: CASSSQGTDNEQFF
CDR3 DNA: TGTGCCAGCAGCTCGCAGGGGACAGACAATGAGCAGTTCTTC

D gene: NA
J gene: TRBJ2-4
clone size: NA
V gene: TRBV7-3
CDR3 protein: CASSLDLSGNIQYF
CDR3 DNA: TGTGCCAGCAGCTTAGACCTTAGTGGAAACATTCAGTACTTC

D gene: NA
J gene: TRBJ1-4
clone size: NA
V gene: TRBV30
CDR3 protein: CVWNPGLGNEKLLF
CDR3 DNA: TGTGTCTGGAATCCAGGGTTGGGTAATGAAAAACTGCTTTTT

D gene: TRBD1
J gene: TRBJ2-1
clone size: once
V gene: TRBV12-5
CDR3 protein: CASGLGVNRGNEQFF
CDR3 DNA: TGTGCTAGTGGTTTAGGGGTTAACAGGGGGAATGAGCAGTTCTTC

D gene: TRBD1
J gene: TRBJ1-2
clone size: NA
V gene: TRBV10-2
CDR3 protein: CASMGPGQGAFNYGYTF
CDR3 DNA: TGCGCCAGCATGGGCCCGGGACAGGGGGCCTTTAACTATGGCTACACCTTC

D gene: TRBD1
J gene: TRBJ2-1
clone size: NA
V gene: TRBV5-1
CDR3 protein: CASSSRGQRFYNEQFF
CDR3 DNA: TGCGCCAGCAGCTCCCGGGGACAGAGATTCTACAATGAGCAGTTCTTC

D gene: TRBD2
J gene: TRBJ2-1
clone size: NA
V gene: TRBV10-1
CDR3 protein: CASHYFSGRAYNEQFF
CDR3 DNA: TGCGCCAGCCATTACTTTAGCGGGAGGGCCTACAATGAGCAGTTCTTC

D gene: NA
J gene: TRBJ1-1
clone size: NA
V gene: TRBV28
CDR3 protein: CASRTGIPTEAFF
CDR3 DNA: TGTGCCAGCAGAACAGGGATTCCCACTGAAGCTTTCTTT

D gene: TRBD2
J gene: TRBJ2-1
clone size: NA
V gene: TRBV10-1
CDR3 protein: CASSVSHLRGGNEQFF
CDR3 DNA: TGCGCCAGCAGTGTGTCTCACCTACGGGGGGGCAATGAGCAGTTCTTC

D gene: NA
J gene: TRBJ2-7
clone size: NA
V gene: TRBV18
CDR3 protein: CASSPTRDNYEQYF
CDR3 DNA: TGTGCCAGCTCACCTACCCGGGACAACTACGAGCAGTACTTC

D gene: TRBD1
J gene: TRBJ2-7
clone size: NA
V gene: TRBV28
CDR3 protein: CASSRRQGTLYKQYF
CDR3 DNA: TGTGCCAGCAGCCGACGACAGGGGACCCTCTACAAGCAGTACTTC

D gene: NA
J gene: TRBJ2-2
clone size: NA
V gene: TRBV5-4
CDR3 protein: CASDPTAGELFF
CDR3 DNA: TGTGCCAGCGATCCTACTGCCGGGGAGCTGTTTTTT

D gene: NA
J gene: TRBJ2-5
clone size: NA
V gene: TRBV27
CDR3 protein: CASSGSGGETQYF
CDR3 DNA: TGTGCCAGCAGTGGTAGCGGCGGAGAGACCCAGTACTTC

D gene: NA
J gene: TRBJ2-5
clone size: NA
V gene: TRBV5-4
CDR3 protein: CASSLEETQYF
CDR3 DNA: TGTGCCAGCAGCTTGGAAGAGACCCAGTACTTC

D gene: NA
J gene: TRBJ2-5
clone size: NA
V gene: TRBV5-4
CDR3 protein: CASQRRRAQGETQYF
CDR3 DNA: TGTGCCAGCCAGCGACGAAGGGCCCAAGGGGAGACCCAGTACTTC

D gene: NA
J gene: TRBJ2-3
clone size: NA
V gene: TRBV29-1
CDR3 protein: CSVEDTLRTDTQYF
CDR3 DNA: TGCAGCGTCGAGGACACTTTACGCACAGATACGCAGTATTTT

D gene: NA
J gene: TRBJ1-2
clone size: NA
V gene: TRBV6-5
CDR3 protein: CASSFDRNYGYTF
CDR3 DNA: TGTGCCAGCAGTTTTGACAGAAACTATGGCTACACCTTC

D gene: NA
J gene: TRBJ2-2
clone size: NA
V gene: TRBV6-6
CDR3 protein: CASTQEGVTGELFF
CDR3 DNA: TGTGCCAGCACCCAGGAGGGGGTAACCGGGGAGCTGTTTTTT

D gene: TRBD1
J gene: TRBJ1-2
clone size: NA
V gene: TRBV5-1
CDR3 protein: CASSSSPTDRGYGYTF
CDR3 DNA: TGCGCCAGCAGCTCGTCACCAACAGACAGGGGCTATGGCTACACCTTC

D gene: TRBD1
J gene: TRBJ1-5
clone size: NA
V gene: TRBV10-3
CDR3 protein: CAISVSGTGNQPQHF
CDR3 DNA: TGTGCCATCAGTGTTTCAGGGACAGGGAATCAGCCCCAGCATTTT

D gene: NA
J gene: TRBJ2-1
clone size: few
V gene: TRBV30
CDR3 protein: CAWSVDPAGQFF
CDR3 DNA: TGTGCCTGGAGTGTAGACCCGGCGGGGCAGTTCTTC

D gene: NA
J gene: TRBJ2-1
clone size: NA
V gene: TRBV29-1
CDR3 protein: CSVEAGGGGFGYNEQFF
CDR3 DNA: TGCAGCGTTGAAGCTGGGGGTGGCGGATTCGGCTACAATGAGCAGTTCTTC